A single sample is the source of the 16 T cell receptor beta chains below, sequenced in a study of identical twins. TCRdb recomputed calls from the 5' RACE reads with MiXCR, one row per CDR3 protein. The sample records roughly 540,000 distinct CDR3 sequences, 22% being singletons. The same sample was also studied in work on T cells expressing NK-cell markers.

The sequencing input was CD4+ T cells sorted from blood. The source of these receptors is a woman under 30 in good health.

V gene TRBV27 combines with J gene TRBJ1-5; no definite D call. The CDR3 runs to 16 residues. Germline V gives CDR1 MNHEY, CDR2 SMNVEV (reference sequence). V was cut by 6 bases and J by 4 bases, with 19 bases left in between. CDR3 sequence reads: CASRRALGKLNQPQHF. As DNA, the CDR3 is TGTGCCAGCAGAAGGGCCCTTGGGAAGCTTAATCAGCCCCAGCATTTT.

This clonotype was recorded a few times. The chain carries TRBV20-1 and TRBJ1-2; no clear D gene. The V and J ends lost 6 bases and 5 bases respectively, with 16 bases between them. From germline, CDR1 is DFQATT and CDR2 SNEGSKA (reference sequence). The CDR3 covers 13 residues. Written as DNA, the CDR3 is TGCAGTGCCCCCCCGAGGGCGGCGTATGGCTACACCTTC. Protein product: CSAPPRAAYGYTF.

A single count supports this clonotype. This rearrangement joins TRBV7-9 to TRBJ2-1; D is ambiguous. Trimming cost V 7 bases and J 9 bases, with 16 bases left between them. The germline V gene has CDR1 SEHNR and CDR2 FQNEAQ (reference sequence). The CDR3 is 13 amino acids. CDR3 amino acids: CASTLETSGEQFF. CDR3 nucleotides: TGTGCCAGCACCCTGGAGACTTCGGGTGAGCAGTTCTTC.

The V gene is TRBV5-1, the J gene TRBJ2-5, with D unclear. Trimming took off 4 bases at V and 5 bases at J, with 9 bases between the two ends. The CDR3 is made up of 12 amino acids. Germline values: CDR1 SGHRS, CDR2 YFSETQ. The CDR3, as DNA: TGCGCCAGCAGCAATCAAGGGGAGACCCAGTACTTC. Translating it yields CASSNQGETQYF.

This clonotype appeared many times. A junction end diverges from the germline sequence, so it may reflect a read error. This chain links TRBV7-7 with TRBJ2-7; 8 positions agree with TRBD1. The CDR3 consists of 15 residues. Germline V gene data show CDR1 as SSHAT and CDR2 as FNYEAQ (reference sequence). The CDR3 loop reads CASSRLPGQDYEQYF. As DNA, the CDR3 is TGTGCTAGCAGCCGCTTACCGGGACAGGACTACGAGCAGTACTTC.

This clonotype was recorded a few times. V is TRBV7-8 and J is TRBJ2-5, with TRBD2 identical over 9 bases. The CDR3 totals 15 residues. CDR1 is SGHVS, CDR2 FQNEAQ, per germline. J lost 2 bases, V lost 5 bases, and 6 bases had no gene match. The chain's CDR3 is CASSPTSGVQETQYF. CDR3 bases: TGTGCCAGCAGCCCGACTAGCGGCGTACAAGAGACCCAGTACTTC. The whole variable domain, remainder taken from reference TRBV7-8 and TRBJ2-5, is GAGVSQSPRYKVAKRGQDVALRCDPISGHVSLFWYQQALGQGPEFLTYFQNEAQLDKSGLPSDRFFAERPEGSVSTLKIQRTQQEDSAVYLCASSPTSGVQETQYFGPGTRLLVL.

This clonotype was seen more than once but under ten times. In DNA, the CDR3 is TGTGCCAGCAGTTCATTCGGGGGTCAGCCCCAGCATTTT. As protein: CASSSFGGQPQHF. This chain joins TRBV12-3 or TRBV12-4 and TRBJ1-5, with a tentative D call TRBD1 (5 bases). V lost 4 bases and J lost 6, with 10 bases in between. This CDR3 is built from 13 residues.

The rearrangement uses TRBV20-1 and TRBJ2-5; the D gene is possibly TRBD1 (5 bases). This CDR3 comprises 14 residues. The V gene lost 3 bases and the J gene lost 5 bases, with 16 bases spanning the gap. Germline V gene data show CDR1 as DFQATT and CDR2 as SNEGSKA (reference sequence). The CDR3 here is CSASRGQVLETQYF. The CDR3 bases are TGCAGTGCTAGTAGGGGCCAGGTCCTCGAGACCCAGTACTTC.

This clonotype was seen a handful of times. The rearrangement uses TRBV6-5 and TRBJ1-2; weak D call: TRBD1 (6 bases). The length of the CDR3 is 16 residues. V shed 2 bases and J shed 1 base, with 14 bases lying between them. CDR1 and CDR2 from the germline V gene are MNHEY and SVGAGI. CDR3 in DNA: TGTGCCAGCAGTTACCCTGGGACAAGGTTTAACTATGGCTACACCTTC. Translation gives CASSYPGTRFNYGYTF.

The chain uses TRBV5-4 and TRBJ1-1; TRBD1 aligns across 9 bases. From germline, CDR1 is SGHNT and CDR2 YYREEE (reference sequence). The junction had 4 bases not matched to a gene; V was cut back by 3 bases and J by 4 bases. The CDR3 has 14 residues. CDR3 bases: TGTGCCAGCAGCTACAGGGGGCGCGGCACTGAAGCTTTCTTT. Amino acid sequence: CASSYRGRGTEAFF.

The chain couples TRBV18 to TRBJ2-3; no reliable D call. The V gene lost 3 bases and the J gene lost 0 bases, with 7 bases spanning the gap. Germline V gene sequence: CDR1 KGHSH, CDR2 LQKENI. The CDR3 is made up of 14 amino acids. This CDR3 reads CASSPATSTDTQYF. CDR3 coding DNA: TGTGCCAGCTCACCGGCAACCAGCACAGATACGCAGTATTTT.

Concerning this clonotype: The junction shows a germline mismatch at one end, possibly a read error. The chain combines TRBV2 with TRBJ2-1, with TRBD1 matching over 8 bases. There are 15 residues in the CDR3. From germline, CDR1 is SNHLY and CDR2 FYNNEI. The CDR3 sequence is CASSDDRGVSSPGWF. CDR3 DNA: TGTGCCAGCAGTGACGACAGGGGCGTATCCTCCCCGGGGTGGTTC. The variable domain in full, with the rest retrieved from reference TRBV2 and TRBJ2-1, is EPEVTQTPSHQVTQMGQEVILRCVPISNHLYFYWYRQILGQKVEFLVSFYNNEISEKSEIFDDQFSVERPDGSNFTLKIRSTKLEDSAMYFCASSDDRGVSSPGWFGPGTRLTVL.

The CDR3 coding sequence is TGCAGTGCCGCGGGACCGGGGACCGCGATCTACGAGCAGTACTTC. Translation gives CSAAGPGTAIYEQYF. The rearrangement uses TRBV20-1 and TRBJ2-7; D might be TRBD2 (6 bases). V was pared by 6 bases and J by 3 bases, with 21 bases between. CDR3 length: 15 amino acids. Germline loops: CDR1 DFQATT, CDR2 SNEGSKA (reference sequence).

The CDR3 is CASGGVRSSYNEQFF. The CDR3 nucleotides are TGTGCCAGTGGGGGGGTCCGGAGCTCCTACAATGAGCAGTTCTTC. This chain connects TRBV19 to TRBJ2-1; TRBD2 aligns across 7 bases. Trimming at V came to 8 bases and at J to 0 bases, leaving 7 bases not matched to a gene. The germline V gene encodes CDR1 LNHDA and CDR2 SQIVND (reference sequence). The CDR3 has 15 amino acids. The whole variable domain, remainder taken from reference TRBV19 and TRBJ2-1, is DGGITQSPKYLFRKEGQNVTLSCEQNLNHDAMYWYRQDPGQGLRLIYYSQIVNDFQKGDIAEGYSVSREKKESFPLTVTSAQKNPTAFYLCASGGVRSSYNEQFFGPGTRLTVL.

J is TRBJ1-5 and V is TRBV11-2; D perhaps matches TRBD1 (5 bases). This CDR3 spans 15 amino acids. Germline CDR1 and CDR2: SGHAT and FQNNGV. V dropped 4 bases and J dropped 5 bases, with 15 bases sitting between them. The DNA of the CDR3 is TGTGCCAGCAGCTCCTCGGGTGGGGCGTATCAGCCCCAGCATTTT. This sequence encodes CASSSSGGAYQPQHF. Variable domain in full (rest from reference TRBV11-2 and TRBJ1-5): EAGVAQSPRYKIIEKRQSVAFWCNPISGHATLYWYQQILGQGPKLLIQFQNNGVVDDSQLPKDRFSAERLKGVDSTLKIQPAKLEDSAVYLCASSSSGGAYQPQHFGDGTRLSIL.

The J gene is TRBJ1-3, the V gene TRBV7-9; D is perhaps TRBD1 (5 bases). Germline V gives CDR1 SEHNR, CDR2 FQNEAQ (reference sequence). Trimming removed 1 base from V and 2 bases from J, with 12 bases in between. The CDR3 sequence is 16 residues long. Here the CDR3 reads CASSLVAWGAGNTIYF. CDR3 nucleotides: TGTGCCAGCAGCTTAGTGGCGTGGGGCGCTGGAAACACCATATATTTT.